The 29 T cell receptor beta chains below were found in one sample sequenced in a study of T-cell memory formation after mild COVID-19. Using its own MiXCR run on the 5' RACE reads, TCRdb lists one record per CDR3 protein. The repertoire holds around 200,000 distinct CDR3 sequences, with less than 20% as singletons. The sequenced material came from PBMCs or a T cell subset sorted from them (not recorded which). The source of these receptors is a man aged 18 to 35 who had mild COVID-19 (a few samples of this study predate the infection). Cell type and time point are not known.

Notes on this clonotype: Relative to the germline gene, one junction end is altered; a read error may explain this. In DNA, the CDR3 is TGTGCCAGCATCGACGGGACAGGGGGCGTATTACCCTTC. It yields the protein CASIDGTGGVLPF. The chain employs TRBV5-5 and TRBJ2-7, with 12 nucleotides matching TRBD1. The CDR3 loop spans 13 amino acids. CDR1 and CDR2 from the germline V gene are SGHKS and YYEKEE (reference sequence).

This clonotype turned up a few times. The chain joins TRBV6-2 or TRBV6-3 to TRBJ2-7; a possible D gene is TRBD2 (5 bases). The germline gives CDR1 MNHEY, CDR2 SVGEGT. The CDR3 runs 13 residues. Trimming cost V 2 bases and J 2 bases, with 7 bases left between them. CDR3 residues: CASSYGLPYEQYF. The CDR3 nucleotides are TGTGCCAGCAGTTACGGACTTCCCTACGAGCAGTACTTC.

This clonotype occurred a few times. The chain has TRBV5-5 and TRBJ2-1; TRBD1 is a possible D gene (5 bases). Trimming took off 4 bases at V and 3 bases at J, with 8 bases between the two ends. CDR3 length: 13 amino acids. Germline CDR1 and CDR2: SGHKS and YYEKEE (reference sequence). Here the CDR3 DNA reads TGTGCCAGCAGCCAAGACAGCTACAATGAGCAGTTCTTC. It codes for CASSQDSYNEQFF.

The CDR3 DNA sequence: TGTGCCAGCAGTTTTATTGGGATGGATACGCAGTATTTT. Translating gives CASSFIGMDTQYF. This chain joins TRBV12-3 or TRBV12-4 and TRBJ2-3; D unresolved. The germline V and J ends were trimmed by 3 bases and 6 bases, with 10 bases remaining between them. This CDR3 spans 13 amino acids.

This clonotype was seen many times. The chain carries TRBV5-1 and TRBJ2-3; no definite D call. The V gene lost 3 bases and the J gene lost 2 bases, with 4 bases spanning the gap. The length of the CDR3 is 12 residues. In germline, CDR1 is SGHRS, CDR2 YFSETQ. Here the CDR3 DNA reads TGCGCCAGCAGCTCCCCCACAGATACGCAGTATTTT. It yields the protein CASSSPTDTQYF.

The CDR3 DNA follows: TGTGCCAGCAGCTTAGGTTCCTTTCAAGAGACCCAGTACTTC. Residues: CASSLGSFQETQYF. This chain connects TRBV7-9 to TRBJ2-5; D uncertain. The CDR3 loop spans 14 amino acids. The germline V gene has CDR1 SEHNR and CDR2 FQNEAQ (reference sequence). V lost 1 base to trimming and J lost 2 bases, with 8 bases between them.

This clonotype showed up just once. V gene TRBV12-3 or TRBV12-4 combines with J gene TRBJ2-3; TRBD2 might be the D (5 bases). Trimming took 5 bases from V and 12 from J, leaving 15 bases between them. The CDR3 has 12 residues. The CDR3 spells CASSTGSRGQYF. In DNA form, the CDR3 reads TGTGCCAGCAGTACGGGGAGCCGCGGTCAGTATTTT.

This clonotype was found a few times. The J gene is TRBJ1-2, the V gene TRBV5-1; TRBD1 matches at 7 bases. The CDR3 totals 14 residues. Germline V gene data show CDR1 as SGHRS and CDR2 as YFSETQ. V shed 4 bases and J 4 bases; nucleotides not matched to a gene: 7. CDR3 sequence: CASSQGKGAYGYTF. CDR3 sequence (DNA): TGCGCCAGCAGCCAGGGAAAGGGGGCCTATGGCTACACCTTC.

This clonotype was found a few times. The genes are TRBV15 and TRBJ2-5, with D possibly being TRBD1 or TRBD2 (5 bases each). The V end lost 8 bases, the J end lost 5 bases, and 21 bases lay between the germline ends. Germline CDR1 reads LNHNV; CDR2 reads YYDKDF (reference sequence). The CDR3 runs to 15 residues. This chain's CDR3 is CATRPGKQGVETQYF. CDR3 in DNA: TGTGCCACCCGCCCCGGGAAGCAGGGAGTGGAGACCCAGTACTTC.

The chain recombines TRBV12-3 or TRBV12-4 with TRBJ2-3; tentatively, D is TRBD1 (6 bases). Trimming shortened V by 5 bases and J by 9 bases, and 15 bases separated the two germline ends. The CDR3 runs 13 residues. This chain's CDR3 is CASSPQGIGTQYF. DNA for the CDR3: TGTGCCAGCAGTCCCCAGGGGATAGGGACGCAGTATTTT.

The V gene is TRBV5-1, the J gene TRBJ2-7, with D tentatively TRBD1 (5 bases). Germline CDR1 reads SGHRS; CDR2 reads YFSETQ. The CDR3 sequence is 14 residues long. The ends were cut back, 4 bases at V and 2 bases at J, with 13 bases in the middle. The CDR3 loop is CASSRDSPAYEQYV. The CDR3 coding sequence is TGCGCCAGCAGCCGTGACAGCCCAGCCTACGAGCAGTACGTC.

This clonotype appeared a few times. CDR3 in amino acids: CASSERGLTEAFF. The CDR3 DNA reads as TGTGCCAGCAGTGAGAGGGGGTTAACTGAAGCTTTCTTT. The chain joins TRBV6-1 to TRBJ1-1, with a weak D call TRBD1 (6 bases). V was clipped by 3 bases and J by 5 bases, with 10 bases between them. Germline values: CDR1 MNHNS, CDR2 SASEGT. The CDR3 loop spans 13 amino acids.

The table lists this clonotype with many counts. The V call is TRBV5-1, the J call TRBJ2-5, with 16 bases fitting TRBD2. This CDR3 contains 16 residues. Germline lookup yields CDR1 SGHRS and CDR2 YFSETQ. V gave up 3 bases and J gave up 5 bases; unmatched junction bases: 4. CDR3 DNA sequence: TGCGCCAGCAGCTCCGGGACTAGCGGGGGGGCGGAGACCCAGTACTTC. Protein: CASSSGTSGGAETQYF.

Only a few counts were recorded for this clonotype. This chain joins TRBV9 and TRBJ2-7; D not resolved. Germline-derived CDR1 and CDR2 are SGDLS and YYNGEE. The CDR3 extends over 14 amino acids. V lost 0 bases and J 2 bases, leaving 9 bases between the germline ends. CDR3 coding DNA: TGTGCCAGCAGCGTAGGGGTGCAAACCTACGAGCAGTACTTC. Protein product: CASSVGVQTYEQYF.

The chain's CDR3 is CASSYNSGNNQPQHF. CDR3 nucleotides: TGTGCCAGCAGTTACAATTCGGGTAACAATCAGCCCCAGCATTTT. The chain employs TRBV6-5 and TRBJ1-5; D ambiguous. The length of the CDR3 is 15 residues. Per the germline V gene, CDR1 is MNHEY and CDR2 is SVGAGI. The V end lost 2 bases, the J end lost 3 bases, and 11 bases lay between the germline ends.

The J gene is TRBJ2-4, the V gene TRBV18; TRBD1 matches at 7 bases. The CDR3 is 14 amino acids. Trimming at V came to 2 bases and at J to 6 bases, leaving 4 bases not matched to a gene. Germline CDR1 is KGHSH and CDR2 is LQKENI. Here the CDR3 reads CASSPRGGGNIQYF. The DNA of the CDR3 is TGTGCCAGCTCACCAAGAGGGGGCGGAAACATTCAGTACTTC.

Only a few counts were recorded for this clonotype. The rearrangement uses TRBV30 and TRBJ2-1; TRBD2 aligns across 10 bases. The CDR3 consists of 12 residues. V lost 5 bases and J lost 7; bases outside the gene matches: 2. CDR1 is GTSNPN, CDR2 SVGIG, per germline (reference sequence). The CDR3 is CAWQRGGNEQFF. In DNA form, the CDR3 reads TGTGCCTGGCAGCGGGGGGGTAATGAGCAGTTCTTC.

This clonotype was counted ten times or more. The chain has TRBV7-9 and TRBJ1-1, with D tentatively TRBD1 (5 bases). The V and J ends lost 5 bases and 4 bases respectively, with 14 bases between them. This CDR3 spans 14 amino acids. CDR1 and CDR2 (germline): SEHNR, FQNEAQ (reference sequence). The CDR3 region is CASSPGGGITEAFF. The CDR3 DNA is TGTGCCAGCAGCCCGGGCGGGGGGATCACTGAAGCTTTCTTT.

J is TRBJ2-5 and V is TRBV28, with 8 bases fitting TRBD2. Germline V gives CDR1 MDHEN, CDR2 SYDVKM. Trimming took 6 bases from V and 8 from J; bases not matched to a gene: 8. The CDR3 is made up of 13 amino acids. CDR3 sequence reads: CASRIGTRVTQYF. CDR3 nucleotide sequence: TGTGCCAGCAGAATCGGGACTAGAGTTACCCAGTACTTC.

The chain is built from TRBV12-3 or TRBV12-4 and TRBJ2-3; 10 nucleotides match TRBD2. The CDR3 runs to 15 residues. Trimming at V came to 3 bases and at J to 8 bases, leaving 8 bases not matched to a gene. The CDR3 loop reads CASSLGSGGRGTQYF. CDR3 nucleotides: TGTGCCAGCAGTTTGGGTAGCGGGGGGCGAGGTACGCAGTATTTT.

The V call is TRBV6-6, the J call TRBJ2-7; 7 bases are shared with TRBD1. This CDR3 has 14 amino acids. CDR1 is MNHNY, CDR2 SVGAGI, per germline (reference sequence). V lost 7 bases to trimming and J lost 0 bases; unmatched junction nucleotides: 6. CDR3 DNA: TGTGCCAGCATTAAAGGGGACAGCTCCTACGAGCAGTACGTC. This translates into CASIKGDSSYEQYV.

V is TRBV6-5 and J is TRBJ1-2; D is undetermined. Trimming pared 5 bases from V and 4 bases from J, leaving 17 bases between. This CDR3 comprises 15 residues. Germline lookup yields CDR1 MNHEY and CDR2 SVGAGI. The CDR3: CASSKRGDWGYGYTF. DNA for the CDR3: TGTGCCAGCAGTAAACGGGGAGACTGGGGCTATGGCTACACCTTC.

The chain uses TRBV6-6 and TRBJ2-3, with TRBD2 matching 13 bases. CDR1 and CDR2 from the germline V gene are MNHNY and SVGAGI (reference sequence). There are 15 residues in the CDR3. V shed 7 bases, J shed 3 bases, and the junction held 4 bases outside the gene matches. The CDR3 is CASTLLAGGTDTQYF. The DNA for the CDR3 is TGTGCCAGCACCCTACTAGCGGGGGGGACAGATACGCAGTATTTT.

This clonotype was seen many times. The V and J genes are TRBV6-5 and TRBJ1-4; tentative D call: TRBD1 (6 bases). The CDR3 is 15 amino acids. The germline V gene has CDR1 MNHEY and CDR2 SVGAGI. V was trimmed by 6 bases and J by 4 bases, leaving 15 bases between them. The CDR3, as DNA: TGTGCCAGCAGCACCGAGGGCAGGGGTAATGAAAAACTGTTTTTT. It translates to CASSTEGRGNEKLFF.

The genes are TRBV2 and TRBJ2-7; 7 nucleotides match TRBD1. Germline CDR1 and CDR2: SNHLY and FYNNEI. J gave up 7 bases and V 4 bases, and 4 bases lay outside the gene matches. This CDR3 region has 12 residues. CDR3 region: CASSGQGLEQYV. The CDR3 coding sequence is TGTGCCAGCAGTGGACAGGGATTGGAGCAGTACGTC.

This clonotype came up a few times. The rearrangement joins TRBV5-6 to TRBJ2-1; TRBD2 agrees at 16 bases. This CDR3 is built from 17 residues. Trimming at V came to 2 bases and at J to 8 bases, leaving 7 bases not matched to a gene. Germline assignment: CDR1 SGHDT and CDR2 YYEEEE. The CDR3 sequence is CASSFPGTSGGADEQFF. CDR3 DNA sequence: TGTGCCAGCAGCTTCCCCGGGACTAGCGGGGGGGCCGATGAGCAGTTCTTC.

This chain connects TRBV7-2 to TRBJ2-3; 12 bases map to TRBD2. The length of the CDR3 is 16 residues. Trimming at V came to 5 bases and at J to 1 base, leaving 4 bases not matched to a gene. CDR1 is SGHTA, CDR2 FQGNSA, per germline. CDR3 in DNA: TGTGCCAGCAGCCCGCGACTAGCGGGGGGCACAGATACGCAGTATTTT. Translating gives CASSPRLAGGTDTQYF. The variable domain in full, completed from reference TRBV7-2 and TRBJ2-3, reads GAGVSQSPSNKVTEKGKDVELRCDPISGHTALYWYRQSLGQGLEFLIYFQGNSAPDKSGLPSDRFSAERTGGSVSTLTIQRTQQEDSAVYLCASSPRLAGGTDTQYFGPGTRLTVL.

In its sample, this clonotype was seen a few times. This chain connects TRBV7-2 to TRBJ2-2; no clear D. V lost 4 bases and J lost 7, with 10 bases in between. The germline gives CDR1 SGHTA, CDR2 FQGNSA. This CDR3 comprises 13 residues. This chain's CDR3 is CASSSHGSGELFF. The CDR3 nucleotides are TGTGCCAGCAGCTCCCACGGCAGCGGGGAGCTGTTTTTT.

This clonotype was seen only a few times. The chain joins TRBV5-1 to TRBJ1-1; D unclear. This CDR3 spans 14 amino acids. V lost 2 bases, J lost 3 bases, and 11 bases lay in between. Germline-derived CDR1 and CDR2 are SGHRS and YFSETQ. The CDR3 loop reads CASSFSLLDTEAFF. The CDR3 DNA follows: TGCGCCAGCAGCTTTTCTCTCTTGGACACTGAAGCTTTCTTT.